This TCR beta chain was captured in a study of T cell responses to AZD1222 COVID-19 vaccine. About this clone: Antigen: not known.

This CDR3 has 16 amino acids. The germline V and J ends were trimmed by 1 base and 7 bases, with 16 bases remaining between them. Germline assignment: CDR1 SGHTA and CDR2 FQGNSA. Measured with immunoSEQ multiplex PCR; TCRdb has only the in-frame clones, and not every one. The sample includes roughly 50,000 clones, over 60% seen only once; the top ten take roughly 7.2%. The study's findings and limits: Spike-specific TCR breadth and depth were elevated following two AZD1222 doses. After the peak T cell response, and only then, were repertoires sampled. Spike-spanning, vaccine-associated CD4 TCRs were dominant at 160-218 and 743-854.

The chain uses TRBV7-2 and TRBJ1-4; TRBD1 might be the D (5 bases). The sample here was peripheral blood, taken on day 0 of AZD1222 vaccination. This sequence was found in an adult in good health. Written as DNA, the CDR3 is TGTGCCAGCAGCTTAGATCGAGGGGCGGATGGTGAAAAACTGTTTTTT. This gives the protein CASSLDRGADGEKLFF.